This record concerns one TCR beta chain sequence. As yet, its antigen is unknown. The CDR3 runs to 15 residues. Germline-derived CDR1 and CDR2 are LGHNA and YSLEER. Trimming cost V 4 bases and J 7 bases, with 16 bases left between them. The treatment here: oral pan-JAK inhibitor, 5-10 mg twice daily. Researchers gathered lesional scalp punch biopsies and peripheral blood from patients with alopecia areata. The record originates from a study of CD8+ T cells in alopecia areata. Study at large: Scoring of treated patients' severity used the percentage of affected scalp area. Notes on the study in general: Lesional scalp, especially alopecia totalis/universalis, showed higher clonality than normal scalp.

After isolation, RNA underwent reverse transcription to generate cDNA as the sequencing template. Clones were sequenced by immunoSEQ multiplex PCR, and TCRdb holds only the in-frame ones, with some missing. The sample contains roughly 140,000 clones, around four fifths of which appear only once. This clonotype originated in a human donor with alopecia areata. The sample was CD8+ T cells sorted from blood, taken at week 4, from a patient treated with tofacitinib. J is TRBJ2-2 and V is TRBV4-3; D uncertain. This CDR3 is CASSLDPASVGELFF. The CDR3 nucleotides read TGCGCCAGCAGCCTCGACCCCGCTTCTGTCGGGGAGCTGTTTTTT.